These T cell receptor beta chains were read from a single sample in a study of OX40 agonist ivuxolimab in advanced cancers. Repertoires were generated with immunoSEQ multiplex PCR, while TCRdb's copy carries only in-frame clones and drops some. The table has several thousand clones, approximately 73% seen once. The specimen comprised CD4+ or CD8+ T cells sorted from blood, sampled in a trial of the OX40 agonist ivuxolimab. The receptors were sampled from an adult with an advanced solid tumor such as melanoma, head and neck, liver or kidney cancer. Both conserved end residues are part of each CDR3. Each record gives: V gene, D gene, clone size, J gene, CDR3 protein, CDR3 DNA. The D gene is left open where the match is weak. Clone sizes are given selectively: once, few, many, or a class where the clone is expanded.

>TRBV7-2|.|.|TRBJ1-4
CASSLGAGINEKLFF
TGTGCCAGCAGCTTAGGGGCTGGGATTAATGAAAAACTGTTTTTT
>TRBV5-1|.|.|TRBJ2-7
CASSPDSSTYEQYF
TGCGCCAGCAGCCCGGACAGTTCTACCTACGAGCAGTACTTC
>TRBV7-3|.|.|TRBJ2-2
CASAAGTGELFF
TGTGCCAGCGCCGCTGGTACCGGGGAGCTGTTTTTT
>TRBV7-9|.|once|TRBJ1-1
CASSSEAGGAGSEAFF
TGTGCCAGCAGCTCTGAAGCCGGGGGGGCCGGCTCTGAAGCTTTCTTT
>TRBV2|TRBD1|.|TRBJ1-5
CASSEGTGEGQPQHF
TGTGCCAGCAGTGAAGGGACAGGGGAAGGCCAGCCCCAGCATTTT
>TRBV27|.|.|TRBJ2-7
CASSLIGARGAEQYF
TGTGCCAGCAGTTTAATCGGGGCGAGAGGGGCCGAGCAGTACTTC
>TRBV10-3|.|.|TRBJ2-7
CAISEGGLGDEQYF
TGTGCCATCAGTGAGGGGGGGCTGGGCGACGAGCAGTACTTC
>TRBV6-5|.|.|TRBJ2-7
CASSQRAQNYEQYF
TGTGCCAGCAGTCAGCGGGCCCAAAACTACGAGCAGTACTTC
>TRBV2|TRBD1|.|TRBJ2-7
CASSGQGAPYEQYF
TGTGCCAGCAGTGGACAGGGGGCCCCCTACGAGCAGTACTTC
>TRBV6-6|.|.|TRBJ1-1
CASSSDSWNTEAFF
TGTGCCAGCAGTTCGGACAGCTGGAACACTGAAGCTTTCTTT
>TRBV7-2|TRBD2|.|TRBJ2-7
CASSGGAYEQYF
TGTGCCAGCAGCGGGGGGGCCTACGAGCAGTACTTC
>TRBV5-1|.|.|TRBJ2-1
CASSLGGPGNEQFF
TGCGCCAGCAGCTTGGGGGGGCCGGGAAATGAGCAGTTCTTC
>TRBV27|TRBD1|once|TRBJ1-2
CASSMGWTGRPYGYTF
TGTGCCAGCAGCATGGGCTGGACAGGGCGGCCCTATGGCTACACCTTC
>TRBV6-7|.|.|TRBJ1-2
CASSENEEPPF
TGTGCCAGCAGTGAGAATGAAGAACCACCCTTC
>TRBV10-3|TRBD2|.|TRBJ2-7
CAISESRREGHEQYF
TGTGCCATCAGTGAGTCTAGGCGGGAGGGCCACGAGCAGTACTTC
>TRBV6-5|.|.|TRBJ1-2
CATGTVYGYTF
TGTGCCACAGGGACGGTCTATGGCTACACCTTC
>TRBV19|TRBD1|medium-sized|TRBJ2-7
CASSMGQTHYEQYF
TGTGCCAGTAGTATGGGACAGACCCACTACGAGCAGTACTTC
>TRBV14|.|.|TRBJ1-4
CASSQEPGLNEKLFF
TGTGCCAGCAGCCAAGAACCAGGTCTTAATGAAAAACTGTTTTTT
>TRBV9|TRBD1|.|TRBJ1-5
CASSVSWPRGDIWPQHF
TGTGCCAGCAGCGTATCCTGGCCCAGGGGGGACATTTGGCCCCAGCATTTT
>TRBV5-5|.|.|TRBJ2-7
CASSWGDLYEQYF
TGTGCCAGCAGCTGGGGGGACTTATACGAGCAGTACTTC
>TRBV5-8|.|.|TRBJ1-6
CASSYRQDSYNSPLHF
TGTGCCAGCAGCTACAGACAGGACTCCTATAATTCACCCCTCCACTTT
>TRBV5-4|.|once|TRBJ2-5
CASSQGNGAAETQYF
TGTGCCAGCAGCCAAGGAAATGGAGCCGCGGAGACCCAGTACTTC
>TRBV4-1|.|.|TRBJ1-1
CASSQEGFALNTEAFF
TGCGCCAGCAGCCAAGAAGGGTTTGCGCTGAACACTGAAGCTTTCTTT
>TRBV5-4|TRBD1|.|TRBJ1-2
CASSSLTGDEGYTF
TGTGCCAGCAGCTCCCTAACAGGGGACGAAGGCTACACCTTC
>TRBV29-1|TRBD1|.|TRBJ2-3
CSATGTGTTDTQYF
TGCAGCGCAACCGGGACAGGCACCACAGATACGCAGTATTTT
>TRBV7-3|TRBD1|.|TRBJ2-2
CASSRTGAAAGELFF
TGTGCCAGCAGCAGAACAGGGGCGGCGGCCGGGGAGCTGTTTTTT
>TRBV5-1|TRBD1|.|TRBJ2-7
CASSLRDRRDEQYF
TGCGCCAGCAGCCTACGGGACAGGAGGGACGAGCAGTACTTC
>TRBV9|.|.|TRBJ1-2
CASSVVGDPNYGYTF
TGTGCCAGCAGCGTAGTCGGAGACCCGAACTATGGCTACACCTTC
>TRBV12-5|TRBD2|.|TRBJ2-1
CASGPPSGSYNEQFF
TGTGCTAGTGGACCCCCTAGCGGATCCTACAATGAGCAGTTCTTC
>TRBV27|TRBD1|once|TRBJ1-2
CASSPDRGLYGYTF
TGTGCCAGCAGTCCTGACAGGGGGCTCTATGGCTACACCTTC
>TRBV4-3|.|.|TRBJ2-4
CASSQVAPGGLNIQYF
TGCGCCAGCAGCCAAGTAGCTCCAGGAGGTCTGAACATTCAGTACTTC
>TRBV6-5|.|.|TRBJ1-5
CASGLGAPGNQPQHF
TGTGCCAGCGGGCTGGGGGCGCCTGGCAATCAGCCCCAGCATTTT
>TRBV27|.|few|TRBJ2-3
CASSLEGGTQYF
TGTGCCAGCAGTTTAGAAGGTGGGACGCAGTATTTT
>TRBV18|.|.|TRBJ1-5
CASSSGQIQPQHF
TGTGCCAGCTCTTCAGGACAGATCCAGCCCCAGCATTTT
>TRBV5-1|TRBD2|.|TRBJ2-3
CASRETSGLTDTQYF
TGCGCCAGCAGGGAGACTAGCGGGTTGACAGATACGCAGTATTTT
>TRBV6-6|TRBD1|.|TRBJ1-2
CASSFGQGPPLFF
TGTGCCAGCAGTTTCGGACAGGGCCCCCCTCTCTTCTTC
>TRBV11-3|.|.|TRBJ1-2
CASSLGARGYTF
TGTGCCAGCAGCTTAGGGGCACGTGGCTACACCTTC
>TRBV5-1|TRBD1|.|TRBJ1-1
CASSLGDRDTEAFF
TGCGCCAGCAGCTTGGGGGACAGGGACACTGAAGCTTTCTTT
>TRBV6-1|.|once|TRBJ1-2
CASSALRTASNYGYTF
TGTGCCAGCAGTGCCCTACGGACGGCCTCTAACTATGGCTACACCTTC
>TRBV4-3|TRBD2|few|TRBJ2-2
CASSQDTMGLAGGWSGELFF
TGCGCCAGCAGCCAAGACACTATGGGGCTAGCGGGGGGGTGGTCCGGGGAGCTGTTTTTT
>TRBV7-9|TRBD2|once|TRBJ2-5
CASSLGSPGTTFFSDF
TGTGCCAGCAGCTTAGGCTCTCCCGGGACTACCTTTTTTTCGGACTTC
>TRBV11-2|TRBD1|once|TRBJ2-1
CASSWSGGTGGYNEQFF
TGTGCCAGCAGCTGGAGCGGTGGGACAGGGGGCTACAATGAGCAGTTCTTC